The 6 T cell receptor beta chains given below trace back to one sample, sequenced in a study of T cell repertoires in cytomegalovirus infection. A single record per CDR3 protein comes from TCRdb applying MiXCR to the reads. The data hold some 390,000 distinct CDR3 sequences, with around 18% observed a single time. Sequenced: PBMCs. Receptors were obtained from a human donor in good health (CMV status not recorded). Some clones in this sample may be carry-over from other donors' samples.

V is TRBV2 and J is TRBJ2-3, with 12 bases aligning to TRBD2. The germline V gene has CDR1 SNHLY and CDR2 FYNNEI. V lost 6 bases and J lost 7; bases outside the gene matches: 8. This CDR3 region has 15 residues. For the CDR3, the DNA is TGTGCCAGCAGCCCCCAATGGACTAGCGGGAATACGCAGTATTTT. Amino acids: CASSPQWTSGNTQYF.

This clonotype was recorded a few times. The CDR3 bases are TGTGCCAGCAGCCTCCGGACAGATTACAATGAGCAGTTCTTC. It codes for CASSLRTDYNEQFF. The J gene is TRBJ2-1, the V gene TRBV9; tentatively, D is TRBD1 (6 bases). The V end lost 4 bases, the J end lost 4 bases, and 12 bases lay between the germline ends. The CDR3 contains 14 residues. In germline, CDR1 is SGDLS, CDR2 YYNGEE.

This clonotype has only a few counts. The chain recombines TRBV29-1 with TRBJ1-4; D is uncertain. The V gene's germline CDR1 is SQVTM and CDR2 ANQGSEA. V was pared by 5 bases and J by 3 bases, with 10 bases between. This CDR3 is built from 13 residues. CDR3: CSVLSPSNEKLFF. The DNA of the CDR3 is TGCAGCGTTCTTAGCCCCTCTAATGAAAAACTGTTTTTT.

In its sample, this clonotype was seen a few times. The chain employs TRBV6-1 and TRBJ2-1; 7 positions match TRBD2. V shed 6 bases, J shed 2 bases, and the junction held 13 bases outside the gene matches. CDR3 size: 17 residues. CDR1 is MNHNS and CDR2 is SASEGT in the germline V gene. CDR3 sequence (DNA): TGTGCCAGCAGCCCCTGGGGAGGGGACTGGGCCTACAATGAGCAGTTCTTC. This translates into CASSPWGGDWAYNEQFF.

CDR3 sequence: CASSPPGKGPFNEQFF. The CDR3 DNA sequence: TGTGCCAGCTCACCACCCGGGAAGGGTCCGTTCAATGAGCAGTTCTTC. This chain connects TRBV18 to TRBJ2-1; D possibly corresponds to TRBD2 (5 bases). CDR1 KGHSH and CDR2 LQKENI come from the germline V gene. V lost 0 bases, J lost 6 bases, and 15 bases lay in between. The CDR3 runs to 16 residues.

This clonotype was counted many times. The CDR3 loop is CASTQRLGDTQYF. The CDR3 DNA is TGTGCCAGCACCCAGCGACTAGGGGATACGCAGTATTTT. The V gene is TRBV7-9, the J gene TRBJ2-3; D possibly corresponds to TRBD2 (6 bases). CDR1 is SEHNR, CDR2 FQNEAQ, per germline (reference sequence). Deletions cut 7 bases from V and 6 bases from J, with 14 bases between. The CDR3 runs 13 residues.